Below, 5 T cell receptor beta chains from the same sample are listed, as sequenced in a study of beta chain features in type 1 diabetes. Expressed TCRB transcripts got sequenced, as all isolated RNA was reverse transcribed. TCRdb's copy holds only in-frame clones and misses some; the assay was immunoSEQ multiplex PCR. The sample has 810,000 or so clones; around a sixth are singletons. Sequencing was done on a sample of naive CD4+ T cells from blood. Every receptor here comes from a woman aged 18 to 35 in good health.

This rearrangement joins TRBV7-9 to TRBJ2-1, with D perhaps matching TRBD2 (6 bases). Germline-derived CDR1 and CDR2 are SEHNR and FQNEAQ (reference sequence). The CDR3 has 14 residues. Trimming shortened V by 0 bases and J by 6 bases, and 9 bases separated the two germline ends. CDR3 residues: CASSLAPGLNEQFF. The CDR3, as DNA: TGTGCCAGCAGCTTAGCGCCGGGACTCAATGAGCAGTTCTTC.

The V and J genes are TRBV10-1 and TRBJ1-5, with D unresolved. The CDR3 contains 13 residues. From germline, CDR1 is WNHNN and CDR2 SYGVQD (reference sequence). V lost 6 bases and J 6 bases, leaving 12 bases between the germline ends. CDR3 bases: TGCGCCAGCAGCGTTGGTTTGGGTCAGCCCCAGCATTTT. This gives the protein CASSVGLGQPQHF.

This clone was recorded once. At one boundary the junction diverges from the germline segment, which might be a read error. The J gene is TRBJ2-1, the V gene TRBV5-4; D unresolved. This CDR3 has 13 amino acids. Germline assignment: CDR1 SGHNT and CDR2 YYREEE (reference sequence). The CDR3 protein is CASSPIHGDEQFF. In DNA, the CDR3 is TGCGCCAGCAGCCCTATCCATGGGGATGAGCAGTTCTTC.

The chain is built from TRBV7-2 and TRBJ1-2; D uncertain. Germline CDR1 and CDR2: SGHTA and FQGNSA. Trimming cost V 5 bases and J 6 bases, with 13 bases left between them. The CDR3 length is 13 residues. The CDR3 reads CASSRSNTDGYTF. CDR3 sequence (DNA): TGTGCCAGCAGCCGATCTAACACTGATGGCTACACCTTC.

This chain joins TRBV6-6 and TRBJ2-1; unclear D gene. Germline V gene data show CDR1 as MNHNY and CDR2 as SVGAGI (reference sequence). The ends were cut back, 0 bases at V and 6 bases at J, with 9 bases in the middle. The CDR3 has 14 residues. CDR3 sequence (DNA): TGTGCCAGCAGTTACTCCGACCAAAGCAATGAGCAGTTCTTC. Translated: CASSYSDQSNEQFF.